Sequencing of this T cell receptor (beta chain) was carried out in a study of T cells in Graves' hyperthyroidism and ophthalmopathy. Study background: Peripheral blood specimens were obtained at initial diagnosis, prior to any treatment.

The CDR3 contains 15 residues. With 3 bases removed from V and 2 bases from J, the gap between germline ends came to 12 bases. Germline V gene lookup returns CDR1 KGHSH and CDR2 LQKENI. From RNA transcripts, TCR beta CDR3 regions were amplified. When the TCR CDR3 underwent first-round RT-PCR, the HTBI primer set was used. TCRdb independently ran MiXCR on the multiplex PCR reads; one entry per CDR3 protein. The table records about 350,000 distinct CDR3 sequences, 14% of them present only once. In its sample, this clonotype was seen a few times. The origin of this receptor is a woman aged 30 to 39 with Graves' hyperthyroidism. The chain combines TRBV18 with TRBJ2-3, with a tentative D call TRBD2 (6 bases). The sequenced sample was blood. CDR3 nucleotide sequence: TGTGCCAGCTCACCGGACGGGGGTTCCACAGATACGCAGTATTTT. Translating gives CASSPDGGSTDTQYF.